Shown below are 17 T cell receptor beta chains from a single sample sequenced in a study of early T cells in non-severe SARS-CoV-2 infection. MiXCR was run by TCRdb on the 5' RACE reads, yielding one entry per CDR3 protein. The sample holds about 61,000 distinct CDR3 sequences; roughly 10% are singletons and the top ten take over 1.5%. Sequencing was done on a sample of whole blood. The receptors derive from an adult who was a healthcare worker with PCR-confirmed SARS-CoV-2 infection or an uninfected control (not recorded which).

This clonotype was seen many times. V usage is TRBV18 and J usage is TRBJ1-1; D not certain. Germline loops: CDR1 KGHSH, CDR2 LQKENI. The CDR3 is made up of 13 amino acids. Between the trimmed V and J ends, which lost 2 bases and 0 bases, there was a span of 4 bases. The CDR3 loop is CASSPDLNTEAFF. In nucleotides, the CDR3 is TGTGCCAGCTCACCAGACTTGAACACTGAAGCTTTCTTT.

This clonotype was seen many times. The chain has TRBV7-9 and TRBJ2-7, with TRBD1 matching over 11 bases. The CDR3 spans 15 residues. Germline CDR1 reads SEHNR; CDR2 reads FQNEAQ (reference sequence). Losses at the gene ends were 4 bases for V and 3 bases for J; bases not matched to a gene: 5. DNA for the CDR3: TGTGCCAGCAGCTCCTGGACAGGGGGCCACTACGAGCAGTACTTC. Translated, it gives CASSSWTGGHYEQYF.

This clonotype was seen ten or more times. The V gene is TRBV30, the J gene TRBJ2-3, with 8 bases aligning to TRBD2. Germline V gene sequence: CDR1 GTSNPN, CDR2 SVGIG (reference sequence). The CDR3 contains 12 residues. J gave up 9 bases and V 1 base, and 3 bases lay outside the gene matches. The CDR3: CAWSATSDTQYF. CDR3 DNA: TGTGCCTGGAGTGCGACTAGCGACACGCAGTATTTT.

This clonotype occurred once. The J gene is TRBJ2-5, the V gene TRBV29-1; TRBD2 might be the D (6 bases). The CDR3 is 11 amino acids. V was cut by 4 bases and J by 9 bases, with 12 bases left in between. CDR1 and CDR2 (germline): SQVTM, ANQGSEA. In nucleotides, the CDR3 is TGCAGCGTTGGGTCGGGGGAGGCCCAGTACTTC. The encoded protein is CSVGSGEAQYF. The full variable domain, rest sourced from reference TRBV29-1 and TRBJ2-5, is SAVISQKPSRDICQRGTSLTIQCQVDSQVTMMFWYRQQPGQSLTLIATANQGSEATYESGFVIDKFPISRPNLTFSTLTVSNMSPEDSSIYLCSVGSGEAQYFGPGTRLLVL.

The gene calls are TRBV29-1 and TRBJ2-3, with D possibly being TRBD2 (6 bases). Trimming took 4 bases from V and 0 from J, leaving 14 bases between them. Germline V gene lookup returns CDR1 SQVTM and CDR2 ANQGSEA. The CDR3 covers 15 residues. The CDR3: CSVAGTAGSTDTQYF. The CDR3 nucleotides read TGCAGCGTTGCCGGAACTGCGGGGAGCACAGATACGCAGTATTTT.

This clonotype was counted only a few times. In nucleotides, the CDR3 is TGCAGCGTTGTTGAGGCTTTATTGAATGAGCAGTTCTTC. Its translation is CSVVEALLNEQFF. The rearrangement joins TRBV29-1 to TRBJ2-1; the D is unclear. CDR3 length equals 13 residues. Germline loops: CDR1 SQVTM, CDR2 ANQGSEA. Trimming shortened V by 4 bases and J by 7 bases, and 14 bases separated the two germline ends.

This clonotype was recorded many times. This chain uses TRBV12-3 or TRBV12-4 with TRBJ2-7; D is uncertain. V shed 5 bases and J shed 3 bases, with 8 bases lying between them. CDR3 length: 12 residues. CDR3 region: CASSRVDYEQYF. For the CDR3, the DNA is TGTGCCAGCAGTCGGGTCGACTACGAGCAGTACTTC.

In this sample, this clonotype is medium-sized. The V gene is TRBV15, the J gene TRBJ2-1; TRBD1 might be the D (6 bases). Trimming cost V 8 bases and J 9 bases, with 17 bases left between them. Germline CDR1 LNHNV, CDR2 YYDKDF (reference sequence). The CDR3 covers 13 residues. For the CDR3, the DNA is TGTGCCACCGACGGCAGGGGCGGCGGTGAGCAGTTCTTC. This translates into CATDGRGGGEQFF.

There are a few counts of this clonotype. This chain uses TRBV4-3 with TRBJ2-7; weak D call: TRBD1 (6 bases). This CDR3 region has 19 residues. The germline V gene encodes CDR1 LGHNA and CDR2 YSLEER. Trimming left V 0 bases short and J 4 bases short, with 25 bases between. CDR3 sequence reads: CASSQDRAGTSLRPYEQYF. The CDR3, as DNA: TGCGCCAGCAGCCAAGATCGGGCCGGGACATCCCTACGGCCTTACGAGCAGTACTTC.

The chain employs TRBV5-1 and TRBJ2-7, with 9 bases aligning to TRBD1. J lost 5 bases, V lost 5 bases, and 2 bases had no gene match. There are 12 residues in the CDR3. CDR1 is SGHRS and CDR2 is YFSETQ in the germline V gene. The CDR3 DNA is TGCGCCAGCAGTACAGGGGGCCACGAGCAGTACTTC. Translated, it gives CASSTGGHEQYF.

V gene TRBV11-2 combines with J gene TRBJ2-2, with 7 bases fitting TRBD2. Trimming at V came to 3 bases and at J to 1 base, leaving 2 bases not matched to a gene. CDR1 is SGHAT, CDR2 FQNNGV, per germline. CDR3 length equals 15 residues. The CDR3: CASSFLAGNTGELFF. CDR3 sequence (DNA): TGTGCCAGCAGCTTCTTAGCGGGGAACACCGGGGAGCTGTTTTTT.

This clonotype was counted at least ten times. This chain joins TRBV7-2 and TRBJ2-3, with D uncertain. The germline gives CDR1 SGHTA, CDR2 FQGNSA. The CDR3 is 12 residues long. V lost 5 bases and J lost 6, with 9 bases in between. This CDR3 reads CASSPSSDTQYF. The CDR3 DNA reads TGTGCCAGCAGCCCGTCTTCGGATACGCAGTATTTT.

This clonotype has just a few counts. This chain joins TRBV18 and TRBJ2-3; 10 positions match TRBD1. Germline CDR1 and CDR2: KGHSH and LQKENI. J lost 7 bases, V lost 1 base, and 5 bases had no gene match. The CDR3 covers 15 residues. In nucleotides, the CDR3 is TGTGCCAGCTCACCACTACCTGACAGGGGGCATACGCAGTATTTT. As protein: CASSPLPDRGHTQYF.

This clonotype was seen only a few times. The chain is built from TRBV12-3 or TRBV12-4 and TRBJ1-4; D remains unclear. This CDR3 has 11 residues. V shed 2 bases and J shed 11 bases, with 6 bases lying between them. The CDR3 nucleotides are TGTGCCAGCAGTTTAAAGGGCAAACTGTTTTTT. Translating it yields CASSLKGKLFF.

This clonotype was found a few times. The chain is built from TRBV7-6 and TRBJ1-5; 8 nucleotides align to TRBD1. Germline values: CDR1 SGHVS, CDR2 FNYEAQ. The V gene end was trimmed by 2 bases and the J gene end by 6 bases; junction bases not matched to a gene: 3. CDR3 length: 14 amino acids. This chain's CDR3 is CASSLPGTGQPQHF. In DNA form, the CDR3 reads TGTGCCAGCAGCTTACCCGGGACAGGTCAGCCCCAGCATTTT. Variable domain in full (rest from reference TRBV7-6 and TRBJ1-5): GAGVSQSPRYKVTKRGQDVALRCDPISGHVSLYWYRQALGQGPEFLTYFNYEAQQDKSGLPNDRFSAERPEGSISTLTIQRTEQRDSAMYRCASSLPGTGQPQHFGDGTRLSIL.

The chain has TRBV10-3 and TRBJ1-2; 9 bases line up with TRBD1. Germline loops: CDR1 ENHRY, CDR2 SYGVKD. The CDR3 runs to 13 residues. Trimming at V came to 10 bases and at J to 4 bases, leaving 7 bases not matched to a gene. CDR3 nucleotides: TGTGCCACGACGGGACAGGGATTCTATGGCTACACCTTC. The encoded protein is CATTGQGFYGYTF.

This clonotype has ten or more counts. The chain couples TRBV2 to TRBJ1-2; D is uncertain. V gave up 7 bases and J gave up 8 bases, with 17 bases separating them. CDR1 and CDR2 from the germline V gene are SNHLY and FYNNEI. CDR3 length equals 13 residues. The CDR3 coding sequence is TGTGCCAGCACCGAAAGGGAGTTCGGGGGCTACACCTTC. Amino acids: CASTEREFGGYTF.